The rows below give T cell receptor beta chains drawn from one sample of a study of shared clonotypes between healthy human individuals. Profiling relied on immunoSEQ multiplex PCR, and the TCRdb table lists in-frame clones only, not all of them. The sample includes a few million clones, approximately 95% of them seen just once. Sequenced input: naive CD4+ T cells sorted from blood. These receptors were obtained from a man between 18 and 35 years old in good health. Each CDR3 is given with its conserved first and last residue. The D gene is left open where the match is weak. Some rows have no size entry. The others give once, few or many, or a class for an expanded clone.

V gene	D gene	J gene	clone size	CDR3 DNA	CDR3 protein
TRBV6-1	.	TRBJ1-5	once	TGTGCCAGCAGTGTGGCGGGTAGCAATCAGCCCCAGCATTTT	CASSVAGSNQPQHF
TRBV7-9	.	TRBJ2-2	.	TGTGCCAGCAGCTTAGTCCCGAACACCGGGGAGCTGTTTTTT	CASSLVPNTGELFF
TRBV6-1	.	TRBJ1-6	.	TGTGCCGTCCAGGAGCCTTATAATTCACCCCTCCACTTT	CAVQEPYNSPLHF
TRBV7-2	.	TRBJ1-3	.	TGTGCCAGCAGCTTACGGCTGGGGGGCTCTGGAAACACCATATATTTT	CASSLRLGGSGNTIYF
TRBV28	TRBD1	TRBJ2-7	.	TGTGCCAGCGTCGGGACAGGGGTTCGCGAGCAGTACTTC	CASVGTGVREQYF
TRBV30	.	TRBJ1-4	.	TGTGCCTGGAGCTCCCCTTCCAGGGGAGGTGAAAAACTGTTTTTT	CAWSSPSRGGEKLFF
TRBV9	TRBD2	TRBJ2-2	.	TGTGCCAGCAGCGGTGGGACTAGCGGGGGTACCGGGGAGCTGTTTTTT	CASSGGTSGGTGELFF
TRBV9	.	TRBJ1-5	.	TGTGCCAGCAGCGGAGGGTCCGCTCAGCCCCAGCATTTT	CASSGGSAQPQHF
TRBV18	.	TRBJ2-1	.	TGTGCCAGCTCCACGGCGGAGGCCGTCAACGAGCAGTTCTTC	CASSTAEAVNEQFF
TRBV5-3	TRBD1	TRBJ1-5	.	TGTGCCAGAAGCCAAGACAGGGGAAATCATCAGCCCCAGCATTTT	CARSQDRGNHQPQHF
TRBV6-6	.	TRBJ1-4	.	TGTGCCAGCAGTTACTCGAACAGCGAGAATGAAAAACTGTTTTTT	CASSYSNSENEKLFF
TRBV6-1	.	TRBJ1-2	.	TGTGCCAGCAGTGTGGAGTGGGACACCGCTAACTATGGCTACACCTTC	CASSVEWDTANYGYTF
TRBV7-9	TRBD1	TRBJ2-4	.	TGTGCCAGCAGTCCCCGGGGGGGACAGGGGACCATTCAGTACTTC	CASSPRGGQGTIQYF
TRBV19	TRBD1	TRBJ2-7	.	TGTGCCAGTAGTATCGAGGTGGGACAGGCCTACGAGCAGTACTTC	CASSIEVGQAYEQYF
TRBV4-2	.	TRBJ1-6	.	TGTGCCAGCAGCCAAGTTGCAGATTCACCCCTCCACTTT	CASSQVADSPLHF
TRBV18	.	TRBJ2-7	.	TGTGCCAGCTCACCGGACACCCCCCCGGTGGAGCAGTACTTC	CASSPDTPPVEQYF
TRBV10-2	TRBD2	TRBJ2-3	.	TGCGCCAGCAGTGAGCGGGCTAGCGGGGGAGGCGCAGATACGCAGTATTTT	CASSERASGGGADTQYF
TRBV7-9	.	TRBJ2-1	.	TGTGCCAGCAGCGCTGCCAACCTTTCCCCCAATGAGCAGTTCTTC	CASSAANLSPNEQFF
TRBV5-8	.	TRBJ1-6	.	TGTGCCAGCAGCTTTACAGGGACGTGGAATTCACCCCTCCACTTT	CASSFTGTWNSPLHF
TRBV5-3	TRBD1	TRBJ2-5	.	TGTGCCAGAAGCTTGTGGGACAGGGGGCACCAAGAGACCCAGTACTTC	CARSLWDRGHQETQYF
TRBV5-1	.	TRBJ2-1	few	TGCGCCAGCAGCTTGGGGACAGCCTACAATGAGCAGTTCTTC	CASSLGTAYNEQFF
TRBV30	.	TRBJ1-4	.	TGTGCCTGGAGTGCCCTAGGCGGGGGGGCAATAGAAAAACTGTTTTTT	CAWSALGGGAIEKLFF
TRBV25-1	.	TRBJ2-2	.	TGTGCCAGCAGTGAGACGGGGTCCGGGGAGCTGTTTTTT	CASSETGSGELFF
TRBV5-6	.	TRBJ1-2	.	TGTGCCAGCAGCCGGGATGGGGTAGGAGGCTACACCTTC	CASSRDGVGGYTF
TRBV30	.	TRBJ2-5	.	TGTGCCTGGAGCGGTTCCACGGCGACCCAGTACTTC	CAWSGSTATQYF
TRBV5-4	.	TRBJ1-3	.	TGTGCCAGCAGCTTGCCCGGGTTCGGAAACACCATATATTTT	CASSLPGFGNTIYF
TRBV2	.	TRBJ2-6	.	TGTGCCAGCAGTGAAGCACAAATCTCTGGGGCCAACGTCCTGACTTTC	CASSEAQISGANVLTF
TRBV4-1	TRBD2	TRBJ2-3	.	TGCGCCAGCAGCCAAGGACCGACTAGCCCAGATACGCAGTATTTT	CASSQGPTSPDTQYF
TRBV6-6	.	TRBJ1-4	.	TGTGCCAGCAGTTACGCAGTGAAGGGGGATAATGAAAAACTGTTTTTT	CASSYAVKGDNEKLFF
TRBV6-6	.	TRBJ1-6	.	TGTGCCAGCAGACCAGACAGTAATTCACCCCTCCACTTT	CASRPDSNSPLHF
TRBV7-8	TRBD1	TRBJ2-1	.	TGTGCCAGCAGCTCAAAGACAGGGGGAGCCTACAATGAGCAGTTCTTC	CASSSKTGGAYNEQFF
TRBV29-1	.	TRBJ1-1	.	TGCAGCGTCTCCGACGCCAATACTGAAGCTTTCTTT	CSVSDANTEAFF
TRBV29-1	.	TRBJ2-1	.	TGCAGCGTTAGAGCCTACAATGAGCAGTTCTTC	CSVRAYNEQFF
TRBV9	.	TRBJ1-2	few	TGTGCCAGCAGTCTTGAGGGGAGGTCGTATGGCTACACCTTC	CASSLEGRSYGYTF
TRBV27	.	TRBJ1-2	.	TGTGCCAGCGCGGGGGGCGGGGGCGGAAACTATGGCTACACCTTC	CASAGGGGGNYGYTF
TRBV27	TRBD1	TRBJ2-2	.	TGTGCCAGCAGTTTAGCCCCTGGACAGGGGGGCACCGGGGAGCTGTTTTTT	CASSLAPGQGGTGELFF
TRBV11-2	TRBD1	TRBJ2-3	.	TGTGCCAGCAGCTTGGGGGACAGGGAGCCAGATACGCAGTATTTT	CASSLGDREPDTQYF
TRBV7-9	.	TRBJ2-1	.	TGTGCCAGCTCCCGGGGCCTGGTGAGCAATGAGCAGTTCTTC	CASSRGLVSNEQFF
TRBV28	TRBD2	TRBJ2-3	.	TGTGCCAGCAGCCCTTGGACTAGCGGCACAGATACGCAGTATTTT	CASSPWTSGTDTQYF
TRBV5-1	.	TRBJ2-7	.	TGCGCCAGCAGCTTGGTCAGCGCCGGGACGAAAGGCTCCTACGAGCAGTACTTC	CASSLVSAGTKGSYEQYF
TRBV29-1	.	TRBJ1-1	once	TGCAGCGTTGCGGGGTTAAACACTGAAGCTTTCTTT	CSVAGLNTEAFF
TRBV18	.	TRBJ2-5	.	TGTGCCAGCTCACCTCAACAGGGTGGGGGGCAAGAGACCCAGTACTTC	CASSPQQGGGQETQYF
TRBV6-5	TRBD1	TRBJ1-2	.	TGTGCCAGCATCGGACAGGGGGCCGCTAACTATGGCTACACCTTC	CASIGQGAANYGYTF
TRBV18	.	TRBJ1-1	once	TGTGCCAGCTCACCGGGGTTGGTCACTGAAGCTTTCTTT	CASSPGLVTEAFF
TRBV18	.	TRBJ1-6	.	TGTGCCAGCTCACCCTACAACAGTGCTGATAATTCACCCCTCCACTTT	CASSPYNSADNSPLHF
TRBV6-1	.	TRBJ1-2	few	TGTGCCAGCAGTGGGGCAGGGGCCATCTCTGGCTACACCTTC	CASSGAGAISGYTF
TRBV6-1	.	TRBJ2-2	.	TGTGCCAGCAGTGCGGGGTCAGGGAACACCGGGGAGCTGTTTTTT	CASSAGSGNTGELFF
TRBV2	TRBD1	TRBJ1-1	.	TGTGCCAGCAGTGAATTGGGACAGGGGAATTTTAACACTGAAGCTTTCTTT	CASSELGQGNFNTEAFF
TRBV7-9	TRBD2	TRBJ2-7	.	TGTGCCAGCAGGCCTTTATCTAGCGGAAACTCCTACGAGCAGTACTTC	CASRPLSSGNSYEQYF
TRBV4-1	TRBD1	TRBJ2-7	.	TGCGCCAGCAGCCAAGACTCTCTCAGGACAGGGTACTCCTACGAGCAGTACTTC	CASSQDSLRTGYSYEQYF
TRBV7-9	.	TRBJ2-7	.	TGTGCCAGCACTCCTGGTGATGCGGGTCGCGAGCAGTACTTC	CASTPGDAGREQYF
TRBV5-1	.	TRBJ1-1	.	TGCGCCAGCAGCCATGTGGGGGAGAACACTGAAGCTTTCTTT	CASSHVGENTEAFF
TRBV7-9	.	TRBJ2-2	.	TGTGCCAGCAGCCCCTCGGCGCAGGAGCTGTTTTTT	CASSPSAQELFF